The sequence of this T cell receptor beta chain was determined in a study of a mutant IDH1 vaccine in newly diagnosed glioma. Study at large: Eight vaccinations went to patients in weeks 1, 3, 5, 7, 11, 15, 19, 23. The start of vaccination came 4-6 weeks after radiotherapy alone, or with temozolomide cycles. Antecedent treatment encompassed radiotherapy, temozolomide, or their combination; the majority received both.

The table came from immunoSEQ multiplex PCR; TCRdb's copy has only in-frame clones and leaves some out. The data show under 70,000 clones, approximately 82% seen once. On this clone itself: The antigen is not known.

The germline gives CDR1 SGHVS, CDR2 FNYEAQ. The V end lost 1 base, the J end lost 2 bases, and 11 bases lay between the germline ends. This CDR3 is built from 15 residues. Time point defined: week 5, during vaccination. A single vaccine dose contained 300 ug of mutant IDH1 20-mer peptide, and topical imiquimod was used with it. The donor cohort comprised cases of new WHO grade 3 or 4 IDH1-mutant, ATRX-lost astrocytoma. The sample consisted of PBMCs, taken from a glioma patient whose treatment included an IDH1 peptide vaccine. This chain links TRBV7-6 with TRBJ1-1, with D tentatively TRBD1 (5 bases). The clonotype was recovered from a man younger than 40 with glioma. This CDR3 reads CASSLGEGSNTEAFF. CDR3 bases: TGTGCCAGCAGCTTAGGGGAGGGGTCAAACACTGAAGCTTTCTTT.